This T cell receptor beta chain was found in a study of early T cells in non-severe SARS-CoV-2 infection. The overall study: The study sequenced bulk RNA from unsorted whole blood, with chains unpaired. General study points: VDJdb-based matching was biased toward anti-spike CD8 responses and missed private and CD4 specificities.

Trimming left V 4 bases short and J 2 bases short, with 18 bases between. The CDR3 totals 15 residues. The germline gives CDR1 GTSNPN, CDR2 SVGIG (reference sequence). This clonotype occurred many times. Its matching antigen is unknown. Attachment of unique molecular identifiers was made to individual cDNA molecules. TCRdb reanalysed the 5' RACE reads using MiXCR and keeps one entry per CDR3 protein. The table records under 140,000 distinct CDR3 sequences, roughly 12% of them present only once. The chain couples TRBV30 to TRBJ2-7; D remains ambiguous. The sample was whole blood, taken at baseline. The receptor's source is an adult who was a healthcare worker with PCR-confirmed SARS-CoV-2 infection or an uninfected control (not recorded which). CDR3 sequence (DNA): TGTGCCTGGAAGTCTCGGTTAACCGGAACCTACGAGCAGTACTTC. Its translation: CAWKSRLTGTYEQYF.